This T cell receptor beta chain was recorded in a study of vaccination and CD4 T cells after COVID-19. Study background: Either the Pfizer-BioNTech BNT162b2 or Moderna mRNA-1273 vaccine was given as two doses. Spike peptides, overlapping and drawn from SARS-CoV-2, HCoV-NL63, HCoV-OC43 and HCoV-229E, were used to stimulate cells.

Treatment defined: approximately 11-day PBMC culture with coronavirus spike peptide pools or control peptides (ViraFEST assay). With the Oncomine TCR Beta short-read assay, DNA from cultured CD4+ T cells was sequenced. One entry per CDR3 protein results from TCRdb running MiXCR on the PCR reads. The table includes 20,000 to 25,000 distinct CDR3 sequences, approximately 59% detected once. For this clonotype: The antigen remains undetermined.

V lost 5 bases and J 2 bases, leaving 6 bases between the germline ends. This CDR3 has 12 amino acids. Germline loops: CDR1 SGHRS, CDR2 YFSETQ. The sequence was obtained from a human donor who had recovered from COVID-19. J is TRBJ2-3 and V is TRBV5-1; D remains unclear. The specimen sequenced was CD4+ T cells from blood, cultured in vitro. The CDR3 DNA follows: TGCGCCAGCAGGGAGTACACAGATACGCAGTATTTT. Protein sequence: CASREYTDTQYF.